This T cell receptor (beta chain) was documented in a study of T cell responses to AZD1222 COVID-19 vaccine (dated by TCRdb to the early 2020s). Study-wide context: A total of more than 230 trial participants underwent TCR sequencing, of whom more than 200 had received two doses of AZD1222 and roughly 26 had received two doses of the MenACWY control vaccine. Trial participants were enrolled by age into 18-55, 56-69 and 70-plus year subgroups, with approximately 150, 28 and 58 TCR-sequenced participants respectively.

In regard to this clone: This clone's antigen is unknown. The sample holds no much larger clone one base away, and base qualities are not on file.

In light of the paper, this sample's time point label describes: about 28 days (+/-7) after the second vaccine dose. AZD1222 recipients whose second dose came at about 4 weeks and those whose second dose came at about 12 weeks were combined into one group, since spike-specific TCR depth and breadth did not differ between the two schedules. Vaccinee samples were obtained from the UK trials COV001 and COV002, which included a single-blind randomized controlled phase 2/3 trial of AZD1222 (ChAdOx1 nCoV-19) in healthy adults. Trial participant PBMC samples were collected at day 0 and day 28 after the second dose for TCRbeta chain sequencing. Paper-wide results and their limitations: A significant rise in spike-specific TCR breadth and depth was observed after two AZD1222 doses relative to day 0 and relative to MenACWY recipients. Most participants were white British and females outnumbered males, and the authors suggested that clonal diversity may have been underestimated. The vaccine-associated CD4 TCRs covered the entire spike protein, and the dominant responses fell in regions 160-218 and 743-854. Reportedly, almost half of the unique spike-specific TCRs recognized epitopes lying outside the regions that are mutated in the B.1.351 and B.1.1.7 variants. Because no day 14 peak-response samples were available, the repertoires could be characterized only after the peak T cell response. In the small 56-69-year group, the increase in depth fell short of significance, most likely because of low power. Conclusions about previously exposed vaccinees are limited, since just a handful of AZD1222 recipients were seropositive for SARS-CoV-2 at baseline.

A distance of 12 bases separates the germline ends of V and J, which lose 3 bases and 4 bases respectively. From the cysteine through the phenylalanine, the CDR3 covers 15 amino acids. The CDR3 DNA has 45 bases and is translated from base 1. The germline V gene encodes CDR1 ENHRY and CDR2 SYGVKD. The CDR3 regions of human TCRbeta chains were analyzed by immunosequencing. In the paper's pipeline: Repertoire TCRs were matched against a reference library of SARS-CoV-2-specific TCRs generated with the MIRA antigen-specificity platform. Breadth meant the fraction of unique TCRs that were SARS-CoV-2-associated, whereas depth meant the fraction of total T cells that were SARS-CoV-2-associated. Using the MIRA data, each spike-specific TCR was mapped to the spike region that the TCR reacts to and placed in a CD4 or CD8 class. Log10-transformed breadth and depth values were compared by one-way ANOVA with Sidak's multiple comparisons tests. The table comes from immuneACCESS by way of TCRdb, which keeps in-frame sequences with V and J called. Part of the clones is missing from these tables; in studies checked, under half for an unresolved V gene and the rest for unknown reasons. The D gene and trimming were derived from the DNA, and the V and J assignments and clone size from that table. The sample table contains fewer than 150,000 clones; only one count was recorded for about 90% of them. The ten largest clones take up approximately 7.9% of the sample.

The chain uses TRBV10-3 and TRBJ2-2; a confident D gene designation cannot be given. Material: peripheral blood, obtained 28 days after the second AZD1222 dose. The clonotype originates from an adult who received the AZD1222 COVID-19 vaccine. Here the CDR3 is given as CAISDPSGPTGELFF. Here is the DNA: TGTGCCATCAGTGATCCCAGTGGACCCACCGGGGAGCTGTTTTTT.